This T cell receptor (beta chain) comes out of a study of CXCR3-negative and CXCR3-positive naive CD8 T cells. The CDR3 length is 15 residues. Germline V gives CDR1 MDHEN, CDR2 SYDVKM. In preparing the TRB cDNA libraries, 5' RACE with UMI labels was used. From its re-call of the 5' RACE reads, TCRdb lists each CDR3 protein once, without DNA. This table holds about 130,000 distinct CDR3 sequences. The sample consisted of naive CXCR3- CD8+ T cells from blood. As for subset: CD45RO-CCR7+CD27+CD95- naive CD8+ T cells lacking CXCR3 (TNR3-). The receptor comes from a human donor in good health. Some clones in this sample may be carry-over from other donors' samples. V usage is TRBV28 and J usage is TRBJ2-5; TCRdb designates TRBD1, a call that cannot be tested without DNA. The CDR3 spells CASSDSGTIQETQYF.